What follows describes a single T cell receptor (beta chain). The sample belongs to a study of OX40 agonist ivuxolimab in advanced cancers. Germline values: CDR1 SGHAT, CDR2 FQNNGV. The CDR3 runs 16 residues. V gave up 5 bases and J gave up 0 bases; unmatched junction bases: 6. Method: immunoSEQ multiplex PCR; TCRdb's copy keeps in-frame clones and lacks some. Altogether nearly 85,000 clones are present, roughly 80% being singletons, with the ten largest covering approximately 0.9%. The material was CD4+ or CD8+ T cells sorted from blood, obtained in a trial of the OX40 agonist ivuxolimab. This chain joins TRBV11-2 and TRBJ1-3; 8 bases are a match to TRBD1. The origin of this receptor is an adult with an advanced solid tumor such as melanoma, head and neck, liver or kidney cancer. CDR3 loop: CASSRLQGVSGNTIYF. CDR3 nucleotides: TGTGCCAGCAGCAGACTACAGGGGGTCTCTGGAAACACCATATATTTT.